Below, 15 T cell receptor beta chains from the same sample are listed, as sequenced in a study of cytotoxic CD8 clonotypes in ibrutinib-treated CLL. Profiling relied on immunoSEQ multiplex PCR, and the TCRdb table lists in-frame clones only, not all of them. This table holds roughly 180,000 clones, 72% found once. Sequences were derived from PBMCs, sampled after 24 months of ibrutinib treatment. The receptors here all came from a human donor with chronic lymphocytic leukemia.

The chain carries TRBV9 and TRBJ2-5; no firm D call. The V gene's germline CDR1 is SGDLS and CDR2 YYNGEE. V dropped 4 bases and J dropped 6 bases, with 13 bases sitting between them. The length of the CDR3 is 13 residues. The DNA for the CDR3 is TGTGCCAGCAGCCAAACCCCGGACCAGACCCAGTACTTC. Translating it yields CASSQTPDQTQYF.

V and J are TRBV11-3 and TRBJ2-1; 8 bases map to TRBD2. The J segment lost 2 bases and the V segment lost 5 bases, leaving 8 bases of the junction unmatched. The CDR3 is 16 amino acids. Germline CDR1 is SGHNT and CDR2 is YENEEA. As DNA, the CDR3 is TGTGCCAGCAGCCCCCAGACTAGCGCGACCTACAATGAGCAGTTCTTC. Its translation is CASSPQTSATYNEQFF.

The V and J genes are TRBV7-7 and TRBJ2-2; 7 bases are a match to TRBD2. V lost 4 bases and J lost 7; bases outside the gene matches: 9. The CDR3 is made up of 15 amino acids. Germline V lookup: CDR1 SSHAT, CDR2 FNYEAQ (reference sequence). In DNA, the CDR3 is TGTGCCAGCAGCTCTCAGCGGGGTCCCCACGGGGAGCTGTTTTTT. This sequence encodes CASSSQRGPHGELFF.

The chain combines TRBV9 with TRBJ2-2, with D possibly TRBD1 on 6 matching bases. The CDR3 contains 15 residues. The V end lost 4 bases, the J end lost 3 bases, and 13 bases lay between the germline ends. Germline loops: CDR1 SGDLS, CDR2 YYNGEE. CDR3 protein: CASSPQGGYTGELFF. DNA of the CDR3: TGTGCCAGCAGCCCACAAGGGGGTTACACCGGGGAGCTGTTTTTT.

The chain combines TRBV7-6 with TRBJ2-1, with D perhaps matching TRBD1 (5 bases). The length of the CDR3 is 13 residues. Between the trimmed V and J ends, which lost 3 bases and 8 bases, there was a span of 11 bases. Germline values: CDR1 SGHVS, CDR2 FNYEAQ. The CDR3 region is CASSFAGYYEQFF. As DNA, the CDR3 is TGTGCCAGCAGCTTTGCAGGGTACTATGAGCAGTTCTTC.

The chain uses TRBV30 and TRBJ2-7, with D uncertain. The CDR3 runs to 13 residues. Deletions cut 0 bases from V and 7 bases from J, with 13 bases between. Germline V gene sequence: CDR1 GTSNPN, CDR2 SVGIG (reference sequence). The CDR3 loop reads CAWSVLRVSEQYF. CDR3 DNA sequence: TGTGCCTGGAGTGTACTTAGGGTGAGTGAGCAGTACTTC.

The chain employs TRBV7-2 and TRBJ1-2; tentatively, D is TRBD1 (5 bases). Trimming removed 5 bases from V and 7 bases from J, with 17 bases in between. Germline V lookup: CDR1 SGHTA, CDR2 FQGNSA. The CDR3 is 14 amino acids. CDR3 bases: TGTGCCAGCAGCGAACATGCAGGGAACGGTGGCTACACCTTC. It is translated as CASSEHAGNGGYTF.

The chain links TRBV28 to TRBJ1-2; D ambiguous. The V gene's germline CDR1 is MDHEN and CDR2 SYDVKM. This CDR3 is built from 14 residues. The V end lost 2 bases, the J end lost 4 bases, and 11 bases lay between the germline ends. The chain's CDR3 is CASSLNIQTYGYTF. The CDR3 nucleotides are TGTGCCAGCAGTTTAAATATCCAGACCTATGGCTACACCTTC.

The CDR3 nucleotides read TGCGCCAGCAGCTTGGAACAGGGGACTCTCTATGGCTACACCTTC. Its protein product is CASSLEQGTLYGYTF. The chain joins TRBV5-1 to TRBJ1-2; 7 nucleotides agree with TRBD1. Germline V gene data show CDR1 as SGHRS and CDR2 as YFSETQ. The CDR3 loop spans 15 amino acids. J lost 4 bases, V lost 0 bases, and 6 bases had no gene match.

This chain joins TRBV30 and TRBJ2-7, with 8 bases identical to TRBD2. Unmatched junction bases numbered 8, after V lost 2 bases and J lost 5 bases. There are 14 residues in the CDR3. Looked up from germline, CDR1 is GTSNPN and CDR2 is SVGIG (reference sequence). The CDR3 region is CAWSLSGSTDEQYF. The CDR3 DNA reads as TGTGCCTGGAGTTTAAGCGGGAGCACAGACGAGCAGTACTTC.

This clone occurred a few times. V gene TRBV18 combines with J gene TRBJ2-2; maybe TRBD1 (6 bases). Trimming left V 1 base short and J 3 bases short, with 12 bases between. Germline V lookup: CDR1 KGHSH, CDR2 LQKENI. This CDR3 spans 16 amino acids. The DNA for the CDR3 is TGTGCCAGCTCACCACGGCAGGGGAAGGACACCGGGGAGCTGTTTTTT. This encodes CASSPRQGKDTGELFF.

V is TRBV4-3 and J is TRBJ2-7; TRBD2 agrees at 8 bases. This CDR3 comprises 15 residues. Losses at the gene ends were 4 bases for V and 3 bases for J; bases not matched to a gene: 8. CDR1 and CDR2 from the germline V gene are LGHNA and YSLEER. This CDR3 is CASSRGLAGVYEQYF. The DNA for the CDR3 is TGCGCCAGCAGCCGCGGACTAGCTGGTGTCTACGAGCAGTACTTC.

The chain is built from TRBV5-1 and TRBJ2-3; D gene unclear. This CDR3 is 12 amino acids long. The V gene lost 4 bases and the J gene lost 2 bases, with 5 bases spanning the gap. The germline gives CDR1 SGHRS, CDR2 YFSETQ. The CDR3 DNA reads TGCGCCAGCAGCCCGAACACAGATACGCAGTATTTT. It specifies CASSPNTDTQYF. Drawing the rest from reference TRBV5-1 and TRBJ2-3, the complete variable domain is KAGVTQTPRYLIKTRGQQVTLSCSPISGHRSVSWYQQTPGQGLQFLFEYFSETQRNKGNFPGRFSGRQFSNSRSEMNVSTLELGDSALYLCASSPNTDTQYFGPGTRLTVL.

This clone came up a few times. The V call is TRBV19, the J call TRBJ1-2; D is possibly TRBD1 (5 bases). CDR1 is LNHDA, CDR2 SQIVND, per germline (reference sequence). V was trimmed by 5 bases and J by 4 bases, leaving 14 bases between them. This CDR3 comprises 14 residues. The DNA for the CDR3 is TGTGCCAGTAGTCCTCAGGGCGAGGGCTATGGCTACACCTTC. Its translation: CASSPQGEGYGYTF.

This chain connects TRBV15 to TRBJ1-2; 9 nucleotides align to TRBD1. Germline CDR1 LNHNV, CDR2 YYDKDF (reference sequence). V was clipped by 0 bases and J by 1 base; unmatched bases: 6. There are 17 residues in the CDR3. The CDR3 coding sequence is TGTGCCACCAGCAGAGATCCGGGACAGGGAGTTAACTATGGCTACACCTTC. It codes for CATSRDPGQGVNYGYTF.